This paragraph reports one TCR beta chain. These data are taken from a study of blood T cell repertoires in COVID-19. Background on the study: Italy, Spain and the United States were the sources of the convalescent and acute COVID-19 samples. Nucleic acid was either cDNA or gDNA, and it came from T cells, B-cell-depleted T cells, or PBMCs.

As originally analysed: Reference gene primer amplification yielded estimated nucleated cell counts. Only in-frame clones appear in the TCRdb table, and some are missing; sequencing was by immunoSEQ multiplex PCR. V, J and clone size reflect that table, while D and trimming were determined from the DNA. Altogether roughly 43,000 clones are present, over 70% being singletons, with the ten largest covering approximately 16%. The CDR3 spans 14 residues. Trimming removed 0 bases from V and 4 bases from J; junction bases left unmatched: 2. Germline CDR1 SQVTM, CDR2 ANQGSEA. Material for sequencing was peripheral blood. The chain combines TRBV29-1 with TRBJ1-2; 10 bases match TRBD1. The TCR was taken from a human donor in a cohort sampled during active COVID-19. The DNA of the CDR3 is TGCAGCGTTGAAGATGGGACAGGGGCCTATGGCTACACCTTC. This gives the protein CSVEDGTGAYGYTF.